A selection of T cell receptor beta chains follows, all from one sample in a study of blood T cell repertoires in COVID-19. This table comes from immunoSEQ multiplex PCR, and its TCRdb copy is limited to in-frame clones, with some not included. The table lists around 70,000 clones, approximately 85% of them singletons, with roughly 5.6% in the top ten. Source material: peripheral blood. These receptors came from a human donor in a cohort sampled during active COVID-19. CDR3s include the opening cysteine and the closing phenylalanine or tryptophan. Fields, in order: J gene, V gene, clone size, D gene, CDR3 protein, CDR3 DNA. A D gene is named only where the DNA matches it firmly. A row's size may be missing; if present it is once, few, many or a size class.

j_call: TRBJ2-1; v_call: TRBV19; clone_size: .; d_call: TRBD2; cdr3_aa: CASSRGLAGEQFF; cdr3_nt: TGTGCCAGTAGTAGAGGACTAGCGGGAGAGCAGTTCTTC
j_call: TRBJ2-7; v_call: TRBV4-3; clone_size: .; d_call: TRBD2; cdr3_aa: CASSQEIAGGDYEQYF; cdr3_nt: TGCGCCAGCAGCCAGGAAATAGCGGGGGGGGACTACGAGCAGTACTTC
j_call: TRBJ2-7; v_call: TRBV5-1; clone_size: .; d_call: .; cdr3_aa: CASSLVGTSGEQYF; cdr3_nt: TGCGCCAGCAGCTTGGTCGGGACATCTGGCGAGCAGTACTTC
j_call: TRBJ2-6; v_call: TRBV10-3; clone_size: .; d_call: TRBD1; cdr3_aa: CAISGSGQGSGANVLTF; cdr3_nt: TGTGCCATCAGTGGGTCTGGACAGGGCTCTGGGGCCAACGTCCTGACTTTC
j_call: TRBJ2-3; v_call: TRBV5-1; clone_size: .; d_call: TRBD1; cdr3_aa: CASSHRTGGKDTQYF; cdr3_nt: TGCGCCAGCAGCCACAGGACAGGGGGCAAAGATACGCAGTATTTT
j_call: TRBJ2-1; v_call: TRBV3-1/TRBV3-2; clone_size: .; d_call: TRBD2; cdr3_aa: CASSQVRGTSGRNEQFF; cdr3_nt: TGTGCCAGCAGCCAAGTCCGAGGGACTAGCGGGAGAAATGAGCAGTTCTTC
j_call: TRBJ2-4; v_call: TRBV19; clone_size: .; d_call: .; cdr3_aa: CASSSGTNIQYF; cdr3_nt: TGTGCCAGTAGTTCAGGGACTAACATTCAGTACTTC
j_call: TRBJ1-2; v_call: TRBV3-1/TRBV3-2; clone_size: .; d_call: TRBD1; cdr3_aa: CASSQFVGTDVYGYTF; cdr3_nt: TGTGCCAGCAGCCAATTTGTAGGGACAGATGTCTATGGCTACACCTTC
j_call: TRBJ1-5; v_call: TRBV6-1; clone_size: once; d_call: .; cdr3_aa: CASSESGGLNQPQHF; cdr3_nt: TGTGCCAGCAGTGAATCCGGCGGCTTGAATCAGCCCCAGCATTTT
j_call: TRBJ2-7; v_call: TRBV21-1; clone_size: .; d_call: .; cdr3_aa: CASSKAHSYEQYF; cdr3_nt: TGTGCCAGCAGCAAAGCCCACTCCTACGAGCAGTACTTC
j_call: TRBJ2-7; v_call: TRBV5-5; clone_size: .; d_call: .; cdr3_aa: CASSWGPRGDSYEQYF; cdr3_nt: TGTGCCAGCAGCTGGGGTCCCCGCGGGGACTCCTACGAGCAGTACTTC
j_call: TRBJ2-5; v_call: TRBV30; clone_size: .; d_call: TRBD1; cdr3_aa: CAWRDRGDTQYF; cdr3_nt: TGTGCCTGGCGGGACAGGGGAGACACCCAGTACTTC
j_call: TRBJ2-1; v_call: TRBV5-1; clone_size: .; d_call: .; cdr3_aa: CASSLAPVGTGNEQFF; cdr3_nt: TGCGCCAGCAGCTTGGCCCCCGTCGGGACTGGCAATGAGCAGTTCTTC
j_call: TRBJ2-2; v_call: TRBV10-3; clone_size: few; d_call: TRBD2; cdr3_aa: CAISSAGENTGELFF; cdr3_nt: TGTGCCATCAGCTCGGCGGGGGAGAACACCGGGGAGCTGTTTTTT
j_call: TRBJ2-1; v_call: TRBV15; clone_size: .; d_call: .; cdr3_aa: CATSRDGRDLNEQFF; cdr3_nt: TGTGCCACCAGCAGAGATGGGCGGGACCTGAATGAGCAGTTCTTC
j_call: TRBJ2-7; v_call: TRBV12-3/TRBV12-4; clone_size: few; d_call: .; cdr3_aa: CASSIYYEQYF; cdr3_nt: TGTGCCAGCAGTATTTATTACGAGCAGTACTTC
j_call: TRBJ1-3; v_call: TRBV9; clone_size: .; d_call: TRBD1; cdr3_aa: CASSGNEGQGVGNTIYF; cdr3_nt: TGTGCCAGCAGCGGCAACGAGGGACAGGGGGTTGGAAACACCATATATTTT
j_call: TRBJ2-2; v_call: TRBV19; clone_size: .; d_call: .; cdr3_aa: CASTRDNANTGELFF; cdr3_nt: TGTGCCAGTACCCGGGACAACGCGAACACCGGGGAGCTGTTTTTT
j_call: TRBJ2-2; v_call: TRBV3-1/TRBV3-2; clone_size: few; d_call: .; cdr3_aa: CASSPLGHQNTGELFF; cdr3_nt: TGTGCCAGCAGCCCCCTGGGACACCAGAACACCGGGGAGCTGTTTTTT
j_call: TRBJ1-1; v_call: TRBV11-2; clone_size: .; d_call: TRBD1; cdr3_aa: CASSYGQANEAFF; cdr3_nt: TGTGCCAGCAGCTACGGACAGGCCAATGAAGCTTTCTTT
j_call: TRBJ1-2; v_call: TRBV6-5; clone_size: .; d_call: TRBD1; cdr3_aa: CASRGTGNDYGYTF; cdr3_nt: TGTGCCAGCAGAGGGACAGGGAATGACTATGGCTACACCTTC
j_call: TRBJ2-3; v_call: TRBV5-1; clone_size: .; d_call: TRBD2; cdr3_aa: CASSATPSGGGDTQYF; cdr3_nt: TGCGCCAGCAGCGCAACCCCTAGCGGCGGGGGAGATACGCAGTATTTT
j_call: TRBJ2-2; v_call: TRBV10-3; clone_size: .; d_call: TRBD1; cdr3_aa: CAITRDSSGELFF; cdr3_nt: TGTGCCATCACTCGGGACAGTTCTGGGGAGCTGTTTTTT
j_call: TRBJ1-2; v_call: TRBV2; clone_size: .; d_call: TRBD1; cdr3_aa: CASSETGTVLYGYTF; cdr3_nt: TGTGCCAGCAGTGAAACCGGGACAGTGCTCTATGGCTACACCTTC
j_call: TRBJ1-5; v_call: TRBV19; clone_size: .; d_call: TRBD1; cdr3_aa: CASTAQGEEQPQHF; cdr3_nt: TGTGCCAGTACCGCTCAGGGGGAAGAGCAGCCCCAGCATTTT
j_call: TRBJ2-3; v_call: TRBV5-1; clone_size: once; d_call: TRBD1; cdr3_aa: CASSLEGTGTDTQYF; cdr3_nt: TGCGCCAGCAGCTTGGAAGGGACAGGCACAGATACGCAGTATTTT
j_call: TRBJ1-6; v_call: TRBV7-2; clone_size: .; d_call: .; cdr3_aa: CASTFGLENSPLHF; cdr3_nt: TGTGCCAGCACCTTCGGACTGGAGAATTCACCCCTCCACTTT
j_call: TRBJ2-1; v_call: TRBV7-8; clone_size: .; d_call: .; cdr3_aa: CASSSSGSYNEQFF; cdr3_nt: TGTGCCAGCAGCTCCAGCGGGTCCTACAATGAGCAGTTCTTC
j_call: TRBJ2-1; v_call: TRBV7-8; clone_size: .; d_call: .; cdr3_aa: CASSLAPSDSANNEQFF; cdr3_nt: TGTGCCAGCAGCTTAGCCCCAAGTGATTCCGCTAACAATGAGCAGTTCTTC
j_call: TRBJ2-3; v_call: TRBV6-1; clone_size: few; d_call: .; cdr3_aa: CASSEVWANTDTQYF; cdr3_nt: TGTGCCAGCAGTGAAGTTTGGGCAAACACAGATACGCAGTATTTT
j_call: TRBJ2-7; v_call: TRBV18; clone_size: few; d_call: TRBD1; cdr3_aa: CASSPSTGSDEQYF; cdr3_nt: TGTGCCAGCTCACCATCGACAGGGTCCGACGAGCAGTACTTC
j_call: TRBJ1-1; v_call: TRBV4-2; clone_size: .; d_call: .; cdr3_aa: CASSQPGVNTEAFF; cdr3_nt: TGTGCCAGCAGCCAACCAGGGGTGAACACTGAAGCTTTCTTT
j_call: TRBJ2-1; v_call: TRBV28; clone_size: .; d_call: .; cdr3_aa: CASSLWGRNNEQFF; cdr3_nt: TGTGCCAGCAGTTTATGGGGCAGGAACAATGAGCAGTTCTTC
j_call: TRBJ2-5; v_call: TRBV7-6; clone_size: .; d_call: TRBD1; cdr3_aa: CASSSIQGAETQYF; cdr3_nt: TGTGCCAGCAGCTCAATTCAGGGGGCAGAGACCCAGTACTTC
j_call: TRBJ2-5; v_call: TRBV19; clone_size: once; d_call: TRBD2; cdr3_aa: CASSIGLAGGETQYF; cdr3_nt: TGTGCCAGTAGTATTGGACTAGCGGGGGGGGAGACCCAGTACTTC